The clone carrying this TCR beta chain was observed a single time. All of the donors resided in Nashville, Tennessee, and each was a Caucasian adult. A 200 ng quantity of DNA, tens of thousands of T cell genomes, went into the sorted-subset replicate PCRs. The protocol was immunoSEQ multiplex PCR, while the TCRdb copy is restricted to in-frame clones and leaves out a portion. The sample lists around 200,000 clones, over 50% occurring once. This sample is part of a study of shared clonotypes between healthy human individuals. The V and J ends lost 8 bases and 1 base respectively, with 14 bases between them. Germline V lookup: CDR1 SGHAT, CDR2 FQDESV (reference sequence). CDR3 size: 14 residues.

Sequencing used memory CD4+ T cells sorted from blood. Specified subset: CD45RA-negative fraction. The chain combines TRBV11-1 with TRBJ1-1, with a tentative D call TRBD1 (5 bases). This receptor was taken from a man aged 25 to 40 in good health. DNA for the CDR3: TGTGCCAGCCCCGAGACAGCCAAGAACACTGAAGCTTTCTTT. It encodes CASPETAKNTEAFF.